This T cell receptor (beta chain) was identified during a study of T-cell reconstitution after alpha-beta-depleted transplantation in children. The study, taken as a whole, reports: The authors attributed T-cell counts and diversity one year after transplant mostly to newly produced T cells. By about two months after transplant, alpha-beta T cells reportedly arose from several hundred graft clones that had expanded. Surviving recipient T cells and intrathymic progenitors accounted for some patients' high TCRbeta diversity at day 60.

This clonotype was seen at least ten times. Its antigen is not known. Preparation of the TCRbeta library was carried out with unique molecular identifiers. TCRdb passed the PCR reads through MiXCR, listing each CDR3 protein once. The sample includes over 400,000 distinct CDR3 sequences, over 40% seen only once; the top ten take 27%. The sequencing used PBMCs, collected before TCRalphabeta/CD19-depleted stem cell transplant. This TCR was recovered from a girl aged 2-15 years with aplastic anemia, due to receive a stem cell transplant.

The CDR3 sequence: CSARNPANSPLHF. The CDR3 DNA reads TGCAGTGCAAGAAATCCGGCTAATTCACCCCTCCACTTT. V usage is TRBV20-1 and J usage is TRBJ1-6; D unclear. This CDR3 region has 13 residues. CDR1 is DFQATT, CDR2 SNEGSKA, per germline (reference sequence). Trimming removed 6 bases from V and 6 bases from J, with 12 bases in between.